A single sample is the source of the 17 T cell receptor beta chains below, sequenced in a study of CD8 T cells in ankylosing spondylitis (dated by TCRdb to the late 2010s). Library preparation was by 5' RACE. TCRdb shows the sequencer as Illumina MiSeq. Starting from the raw public reads, TCRdb applied fastp trimming at Q25, assembled clones with MiXCR and retained in-frame beta chains. Each CDR3 protein appears once, grouped with its most common genes and DNA. Counted in this sample were roughly 35,000 distinct CDR3 sequences; approximately 17% of them appeared once. Just over 45% of the sample rests with the top ten. What was sequenced was blood. The receptors were gathered from a male donor with ankylosing spondylitis or in good health (not recorded which).

With respect to this clonotype: The germline gene is not matched at one end of the junction; a read error may be the cause. The chain couples TRBV15 to TRBJ2-7; no firm D call. The CDR3 is made up of 14 amino acids. CDR1 LNHNV and CDR2 YYDKDF come from the germline V gene (reference sequence). The CDR3 sequence is CATSRDLGRTEQHF. The CDR3 bases are TGTGCCACCAGCAGAGATTTGGGCAGGACCGAGCAGCACTTC.

This chain links TRBV11-3 with TRBJ2-1; TRBD2 aligns across 12 bases. Germline V CDR1 and CDR2: SGHNT, YENEEA. V trimming: 5 bases; J trimming: 6 bases; junction bases outside the gene matches: 2. The CDR3 is 14 residues long. CDR3 in DNA: TGTGCCAGCAGCCGACTAGCGGGGGCCAATGAGCAGTTCTTC. It is translated as CASSRLAGANEQFF.

V and J are TRBV7-2 and TRBJ2-2, with 13 bases aligning to TRBD2. The CDR3 totals 17 residues. The trim removed 5 bases at V and 5 bases at J, leaving 8 bases unmatched. Germline CDR1 is SGHTA and CDR2 is FQGNSA. In DNA form, the CDR3 reads TGTGCCAGCAGCCCGACTAGCGGGGGGCCAGGGACCGGGGAGCTGTTTTTT. It translates to CASSPTSGGPGTGELFF.

This sequence joins TRBV12-3 or TRBV12-4 and TRBJ2-2, with 9 bases identical to TRBD1. J lost 7 bases, V lost 7 bases, and 10 bases had no gene match. The CDR3 covers 15 residues. CDR3 amino acids: CASTPQGAPIGELFF. In nucleotides, the CDR3 is TGTGCCAGCACCCCACAGGGGGCGCCTATCGGGGAGCTGTTTTTT.

This clonotype came up a few times. The chain is built from TRBV7-6 and TRBJ2-3, with 10 nucleotides matching TRBD2. V was pared by 0 bases and J by 3 bases, with 3 bases of the junction left unmatched. The germline V gene encodes CDR1 SGHVS and CDR2 FNYEAQ. The CDR3 covers 16 residues. The CDR3 region has the DNA TGTGCCAGCAGCTTAGCCGGGACTAGCGCTACAGATACGCAGTATTTT. It yields the protein CASSLAGTSATDTQYF.

V gene TRBV5-1 combines with J gene TRBJ1-1; 10 bases are a match to TRBD1. V was pared by 3 bases and J by 4 bases, with 6 bases of the junction left unmatched. Germline V gene data show CDR1 as SGHRS and CDR2 as YFSETQ. There are 15 residues in the CDR3. Here the CDR3 DNA reads TGCGCCAGCAGCTCTACCGGGACAGGGGCCACTGAAGCTTTCTTT. Translating it yields CASSSTGTGATEAFF.

The table lists this clonotype with a few counts. This chain links TRBV20-1 with TRBJ2-7, with 10 bases lining up with TRBD2. Trimming cost V 2 bases and J 7 bases; bases outside gene matches: 11. The CDR3 sequence is 15 residues long. Germline values: CDR1 DFQATT, CDR2 SNEGSKA (reference sequence). CDR3 coding DNA: TGCAGTGCTAGACGAGCGGGAGGGCCGAGAAATGAGCAGTACTTC. Amino acids: CSARRAGGPRNEQYF.

This chain links TRBV12-3 or TRBV12-4 with TRBJ2-1; D remains ambiguous. The CDR3 runs to 13 residues. The V end was cut by 3 bases, the J end by 6 bases, with 9 bases between. The CDR3 bases are TGTGCCAGCAGTTTGTCAGAGACCAATGAGCAGTTCTTC. Translation: CASSLSETNEQFF.

The CDR3, as DNA: TGCAGTGCTAGAGATGGTTTTCAGGGTTTCAATCAGCCCCAGCATTTT. The encoded protein is CSARDGFQGFNQPQHF. The J gene is TRBJ1-5, the V gene TRBV20-1; D possibly corresponds to TRBD1 (5 bases). The CDR3 spans 16 residues. CDR1 and CDR2 (germline): DFQATT, SNEGSKA (reference sequence). V was cut by 0 bases and J by 3 bases, with 15 bases left in between.

CDR3 amino acids: CASSLGLARGGIQETQYF. The CDR3 bases are TGTGCCAGCAGCTTAGGACTCGCTCGCGGGGGGATCCAAGAGACCCAGTACTTC. This rearrangement joins TRBV7-3 to TRBJ2-5, with 8 bases aligning to TRBD2. Trimming removed 2 bases from V and 1 base from J; junction bases left unmatched: 12. The germline V gene encodes CDR1 SGHTA and CDR2 FQGTGA. The CDR3 spans 18 residues.

This rearrangement joins TRBV14 to TRBJ2-2; D uncertain. Trimming took 1 base from V and 6 from J, leaving 9 bases between them. From germline, CDR1 is SGHDN and CDR2 FVKESK. This CDR3 has 14 amino acids. For the CDR3, the DNA is TGTGCCAGCAGCCAAGTAAATGGGGCCGGGGAGCTGTTTTTT. Its protein is CASSQVNGAGELFF. Together with reference TRBV14 and TRBJ2-2, the CDR3 gives the full variable domain: EAGVTQFPSHSVIEKGQTVTLRCDPISGHDNLYWYRRVMGKEIKFLLHFVKESKQDESGMPNNRFLAERTGGTYSTLKVQPAELEDSGVYFCASSQVNGAGELFFGEGSRLTVL.

V is TRBV12-3 or TRBV12-4 and J is TRBJ1-1; D unresolved. V was cut by 5 bases and J by 4 bases, with 11 bases left in between. CDR3 length: 13 residues. CDR3 nucleotides: TGTGCCAGCAGTCCGTCGAGGAGCACTGAAGCTTTCTTT. Translation gives CASSPSRSTEAFF.

The sample holds a few counts of this clonotype. This chain links TRBV5-1 with TRBJ1-1; the D is unclear. The CDR3 runs to 15 residues. Per the germline V gene, CDR1 is SGHRS and CDR2 is YFSETQ. V lost 3 bases and J lost 4, with 16 bases in between. DNA of the CDR3: TGCGCCAGCAGCTCGACACGGGCGGCGACCACTGAAGCTTTCTTT. As protein: CASSSTRAATTEAFF. Full variable domain (rest looked up from reference TRBV5-1 and TRBJ1-1): KAGVTQTPRYLIKTRGQQVTLSCSPISGHRSVSWYQQTPGQGLQFLFEYFSETQRNKGNFPGRFSGRQFSNSRSEMNVSTLELGDSALYLCASSSTRAATTEAFFGQGTRLTVV.

This clonotype was observed a handful of times. The chain recombines TRBV20-1 with TRBJ1-4; D is unclear. This CDR3 contains 13 residues. Germline V gene lookup returns CDR1 DFQATT and CDR2 SNEGSKA (reference sequence). V was pared by 6 bases and J by 0 bases, with 8 bases between. The CDR3: CSAYGATNEKLFF. Here the CDR3 DNA reads TGCAGTGCCTACGGGGCAACTAATGAAAAACTGTTTTTT.

V and J are TRBV20-1 and TRBJ1-1; no definite D call. The ends were cut back, 0 bases at V and 5 bases at J, with 10 bases in the middle. Per germline, CDR1 DFQATT and CDR2 SNEGSKA (reference sequence). CDR3 size: 13 residues. In DNA form, the CDR3 reads TGCAGTGCTAGAGATAAGCCGAAGACTGAAGCTTTCTTT. This codes for CSARDKPKTEAFF.

The gene calls are TRBV12-3 or TRBV12-4 and TRBJ1-1, with D uncertain. Trimming removed 4 bases from V and 2 bases from J, with 8 bases in between. This CDR3 comprises 13 residues. This chain's CDR3 is CASSSGRNTEAFF. The CDR3 nucleotides are TGTGCCAGCAGTTCCGGGCGTAACACTGAAGCTTTCTTT.

The table lists this clonotype with a few counts. The gene calls are TRBV20-1 and TRBJ2-7, with 8 bases lining up with TRBD2. After removal of 5 bases from V and 3 bases from J, the junction contained 9 bases not matched to a gene. The CDR3 is 14 amino acids. Germline CDR1 and CDR2: DFQATT and SNEGSKA (reference sequence). DNA for the CDR3: TGCAGTGCTCTAATTAGCGGGAAAAACTACGAGCAGTACTTC. Translation gives CSALISGKNYEQYF.